This T cell receptor (beta chain) came from a study of regulatory T cells in long-lasting Graves disease. The study, taken as a whole, reports: It was in persistent disease that TRBV28, TRBJ1-2 and TRBJ2-5 were favored. The study found persistent patients shared more public clonotypes (more than 2,500) than new patients (around 870).

This clonotype has ten or more counts. Its antigen is undetermined. Documented time point: newly diagnosed GD, antithyroid drugs for less than 3 months. PBMCs were the source of the RNA used for TCR sequencing. As a group, patients came from one endocrinology department in Xi'an, China. Arm-PCR of CDR3 regions and iRepertoire HTBI primers were used to build TCR beta libraries. MiXCR, run by TCRdb on the multiplex PCR reads, gives a single entry per CDR3 protein. The sample comprises 400,000 to 650,000 distinct CDR3 sequences, 15% to 20% of which are singletons, and roughly 25% rests with the top ten. This CDR3 has 16 amino acids. Germline V gene sequence: CDR1 MDHEN, CDR2 SYDVKM. J lost 2 bases, V lost 4 bases, and 9 bases had no gene match. These data are also associated with another study on T cells in Graves' hyperthyroidism and ophthalmopathy. That work contributes: The HTBI primer set drove a first-round RT-PCR of the TCR CDR3.

The chain uses TRBV28 and TRBJ2-7; 9 positions agree with TRBD1. The sample in question was peripheral blood mononuclear cells (PBMCs), obtained at new diagnosis, from a patient treated with antithyroid drugs. This sequence was found in a middle-aged woman with Graves disease. The CDR3 here is CASSSSPGQGTYEQYF. CDR3 nucleotides: TGTGCCAGCAGTTCCTCTCCGGGACAGGGAACCTACGAGCAGTACTTC.